What follows are 19 T cell receptor beta chains derived from one specimen sequenced in a study of regulatory T cells in long-lasting Graves disease. Time point meaning: persistent/refractory GD, antithyroid drugs over 5 years with positive TRAb. From RNA extracted from PBMCs, the TCR library was made. Construction of TCR beta libraries relied on iRepertoire HTBI primers and on Arm-PCR targeting CDR3 regions. TCRdb re-derived calls from the multiplex PCR reads in MiXCR, one entry per CDR3 protein. Found here are over 650,000 distinct CDR3 sequences, about 30% of them singletons; the top ten hold 40% to 55%. The sample consisted of peripheral blood mononuclear cells (PBMCs), taken when the disease was refractory, from a patient treated with antithyroid drugs. The receptors come from a female donor with Graves disease.

The V gene is TRBV27, the J gene TRBJ1-1; 7 bases match TRBD1. V lost 5 bases to trimming and J lost 8 bases; unmatched junction nucleotides: 11. Germline loops: CDR1 MNHEY, CDR2 SMNVEV (reference sequence). This CDR3 region has 14 residues. Here the CDR3 DNA reads TGTGCCAGCAGTCTTAGACTATTAGGGGGCGAAGCTTTCTTT. It codes for CASSLRLLGGEAFF.

This clonotype appeared once. This sequence joins TRBV29-1 and TRBJ2-3; 7 positions agree with TRBD1. V lost 6 bases, J lost 0 bases, and 6 bases stayed unmatched. CDR1 is SQVTM and CDR2 is ANQGSEA in the germline V gene. CDR3 size: 14 residues. CDR3 in DNA: TGCAGCGTCGCAGGGGGAGTGAGCACAGATACGCAGTATTTT. Translation gives CSVAGGVSTDTQYF.

The rearrangement links TRBV29-1 to TRBJ1-2; no definite D call. The V end was cut by 0 bases, the J end by 3 bases, with 14 bases between. The length of the CDR3 is 15 residues. Germline-derived CDR1 and CDR2 are SQVTM and ANQGSEA. Here the CDR3 reads CSVEEGRLEDYGYTF. CDR3 bases: TGCAGCGTTGAAGAGGGCAGGTTGGAGGACTATGGCTACACCTTC.

This rearrangement joins TRBV15 to TRBJ1-2; D gene ambiguous. This CDR3 has 15 amino acids. The ends were cut back, 5 bases at V and 5 bases at J, with 18 bases in the middle. Germline V gene sequence: CDR1 LNHNV, CDR2 YYDKDF (reference sequence). CDR3 residues: CATSLTRTPWYGYTF. The CDR3 DNA is TGTGCCACCAGCCTTACAAGGACCCCGTGGTATGGCTACACCTTC.

The table lists this clonotype with a few counts. The genes are TRBV7-8 and TRBJ1-1, with 11 bases identical to TRBD1. The germline CDR1 and CDR2 sequences are SGHVS and FQNEAQ. Unmatched junction bases numbered 3, after V lost 3 bases and J lost 0 bases. This CDR3 region has 16 residues. CDR3 in amino acids: CASSFPGQGVNTEAFF. The CDR3 coding sequence is TGTGCCAGCAGCTTCCCGGGACAGGGGGTGAACACTGAAGCTTTCTTT.

This clonotype was detected ten times or more. V usage is TRBV11-2 and J usage is TRBJ2-7; a weak D match, TRBD2 (5 bases). The CDR3 sequence is 13 residues long. Germline lookup yields CDR1 SGHAT and CDR2 FQNNGV. Between the trimmed V and J ends, which lost 1 base and 6 bases, there was a span of 10 bases. CDR3 in amino acids: CASSLVTGTEQYF. The CDR3 DNA follows: TGTGCCAGCAGCTTAGTCACGGGAACCGAGCAGTACTTC.

The V gene is TRBV9, the J gene TRBJ2-7; TRBD2 matches 7 bases. Germline V gives CDR1 SGDLS, CDR2 YYNGEE. V gave up 0 bases and J gave up 3 bases; unmatched junction bases: 6. CDR3 length equals 15 residues. DNA of the CDR3: TGTGCCAGCAGCGTAGCTGCGGGAGCGGGCTACGAGCAGTACTTC. Translating gives CASSVAAGAGYEQYF.

The chain is built from TRBV3-1 and TRBJ2-1, with D unresolved. Trimming left V 0 bases short and J 5 bases short, with 8 bases between. From germline, CDR1 is LGHDT and CDR2 YNNKEL (reference sequence). The CDR3 has 14 residues. The CDR3 region has the DNA TGTGCCAGCAGCCAAGATCGTAGTAACAATGAGCAGTTCTTC. This sequence encodes CASSQDRSNNEQFF.

The rearrangement uses TRBV12-3 or TRBV12-4 and TRBJ2-5; 10 bases agree with TRBD2. The CDR3 consists of 17 residues. After removal of 4 bases from V and 2 bases from J, the junction contained 10 bases not matched to a gene. CDR3 loop: CASSSTRLAGRQETQYF. The DNA of the CDR3 is TGTGCCAGCAGTTCCACTCGACTAGCGGGCCGTCAAGAGACCCAGTACTTC.

The table lists this clonotype with a few counts. This chain joins TRBV7-9 and TRBJ2-7; 8 bases are a match to TRBD2. The CDR3 has 17 amino acids. V trimming: 5 bases; J trimming: 0 bases; junction bases outside the gene matches: 12. Germline V gene data show CDR1 as SEHNR and CDR2 as FQNEAQ (reference sequence). The CDR3 reads CASSPRGGGTSSYEQYF. The CDR3 nucleotides are TGTGCCAGCAGCCCCCGGGGGGGCGGGACAAGCTCCTACGAGCAGTACTTC.

The chain employs TRBV6-1 and TRBJ2-7; TRBD2 aligns across 10 bases. This CDR3 has 14 residues. Trimming cost V 3 bases and J 2 bases; bases outside gene matches: 1. The germline V gene has CDR1 MNHNS and CDR2 SASEGT. The CDR3 reads CASSDTSGTYEQYF. In nucleotides, the CDR3 is TGTGCCAGCAGTGATACTAGCGGGACCTACGAGCAGTACTTC.

V is TRBV5-1 and J is TRBJ1-1; D is unresolved. The ends were cut back, 1 base at V and 4 bases at J, with 11 bases in the middle. Germline V gene sequence: CDR1 SGHRS, CDR2 YFSETQ. The CDR3 spans 14 residues. CDR3 bases: TGCGCCAGCAGCTTGATAGGAGTTACCACTGAAGCTTTCTTT. Encoded protein: CASSLIGVTTEAFF.

This clonotype was seen a handful of times. The CDR3 is CASSSSWTSGATKNIQYF. The CDR3 DNA reads TGTGCCAGCAGTTCGAGCTGGACTAGCGGGGCTACCAAAAACATTCAGTACTTC. The rearrangement links TRBV12-3 or TRBV12-4 to TRBJ2-4; 12 bases agree with TRBD2. V gave up 4 bases and J gave up 2 bases; unmatched junction bases: 9. The CDR3 has 18 residues.

This clonotype was recorded a few times. The chain recombines TRBV12-3 or TRBV12-4 with TRBJ2-5; perhaps D is TRBD1 or TRBD2 (5 bases each). CDR3 length equals 12 residues. Trimming pared 6 bases from V and 4 bases from J, leaving 9 bases between. CDR3 DNA: TGTGCCAGCAGAACGGGGCTAGAGACCCAGTACTTC. Translating gives CASRTGLETQYF.

The sample holds many counts of this clonotype. The chain employs TRBV6-1 and TRBJ2-7; 8 bases map to TRBD1. The CDR3 is 12 residues long. V lost 6 bases to trimming and J lost 6 bases; unmatched junction nucleotides: 4. Germline V CDR1 and CDR2: MNHNS, SASEGT. The CDR3 is CASRDRVGEQYF. CDR3 coding DNA: TGTGCCAGCAGGGACAGGGTAGGCGAGCAGTACTTC.

This clonotype was detected ten times or more. The genes are TRBV20-1 and TRBJ1-1; TRBD1 is a possible D gene (6 bases). Trimming removed 3 bases from V and 3 bases from J, with 17 bases in between. The germline CDR1 and CDR2 sequences are DFQATT and SNEGSKA (reference sequence). The CDR3 sequence is 15 residues long. CDR3 sequence reads: CSARAPGGRDTEAFF. DNA for the CDR3: TGCAGTGCTAGGGCCCCCGGGGGGCGCGACACTGAAGCTTTCTTT.

This chain connects TRBV18 to TRBJ2-7; a weak D match, TRBD1 (5 bases). CDR1 and CDR2 (germline): KGHSH, LQKENI. Trimming stripped 3 bases from V and 6 bases from J, with 12 bases between. The CDR3 is 13 residues long. The CDR3 region is CASSPIQDGEQYF. In DNA, the CDR3 is TGTGCCAGCTCACCTATACAGGATGGCGAGCAGTACTTC.

The chain employs TRBV28 and TRBJ1-1; D ambiguous. This CDR3 is 12 amino acids long. Deletions cut 4 bases from V and 11 bases from J, with 14 bases between. Germline V gives CDR1 MDHEN, CDR2 SYDVKM. Here the CDR3 reads CASSSFLDDAFF. For the CDR3, the DNA is TGTGCCAGCAGTTCCTTTTTAGATGACGCTTTCTTT.

The chain joins TRBV3-1 to TRBJ2-2; D unresolved. Trimming cost V 0 bases and J 1 base, with 6 bases left between them. The germline gives CDR1 LGHDT, CDR2 YNNKEL (reference sequence). The CDR3 extends over 15 amino acids. The CDR3 DNA reads TGTGCCAGCAGCCAAGAGTTCGTGAACACCGGGGAGCTGTTTTTT. Amino acid sequence: CASSQEFVNTGELFF.